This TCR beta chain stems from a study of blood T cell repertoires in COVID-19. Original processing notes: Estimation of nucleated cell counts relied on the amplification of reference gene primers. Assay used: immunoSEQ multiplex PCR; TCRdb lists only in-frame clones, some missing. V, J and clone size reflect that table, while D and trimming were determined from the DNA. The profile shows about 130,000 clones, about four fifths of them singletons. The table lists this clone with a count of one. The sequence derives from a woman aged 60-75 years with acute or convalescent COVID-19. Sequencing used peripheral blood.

CDR3 loop: CASSPPRQIGPSGYTF. In DNA form, the CDR3 reads TGTGCCAGCTCACCACCGAGACAGATCGGGCCCAGCGGCTACACCTTC. V is TRBV18 and J is TRBJ1-2; TRBD1 is a possible D gene (5 bases). This CDR3 spans 16 amino acids. The V end lost 0 bases, the J end lost 8 bases, and 19 bases lay between the germline ends. Germline V lookup: CDR1 KGHSH, CDR2 LQKENI. The full variable domain, in which reference TRBV18 and TRBJ1-2 provide the parts outside the CDR3, is NAGVMQNPRHLVRRRGQEARLRCSPMKGHSHVYWYRQLPEEGLKFMVYLQKENIIDESGMPKERFSAEFPKEGPSILRIQQVVRGDSAAYFCASSPPRQIGPSGYTFGSGTRLTVV.